This T cell receptor beta chain was captured by sequencing in a study of OX40 agonist ivuxolimab in advanced cancers. The wider study: One patient with hepatocellular carcinoma and two with cutaneous melanoma, three in all, had partial responses.

The CDR3 has 15 amino acids. Trimming stripped 0 bases from V and 0 bases from J, with 8 bases between. Germline V gives CDR1 SGDLS, CDR2 YYNGEE. Here immunoSEQ multiplex PCR was the method, and the copy in TCRdb shows in-frame clones only, minus some. The repertoire has nearly 45,000 clones, roughly 90% of them found once; the top ten carry around 17%. The V and J genes are TRBV9 and TRBJ2-3, with D unresolved. Source: CD4+ or CD8+ T cells sorted from blood, taken in a trial of the OX40 agonist ivuxolimab. The clonotype was recovered from an adult with an advanced solid tumor such as melanoma, head and neck, liver or kidney cancer. CDR3 sequence reads: CASSVGADSTDTQYF. The CDR3 nucleotides are TGTGCCAGCAGCGTAGGCGCAGATAGCACAGATACGCAGTATTTT.